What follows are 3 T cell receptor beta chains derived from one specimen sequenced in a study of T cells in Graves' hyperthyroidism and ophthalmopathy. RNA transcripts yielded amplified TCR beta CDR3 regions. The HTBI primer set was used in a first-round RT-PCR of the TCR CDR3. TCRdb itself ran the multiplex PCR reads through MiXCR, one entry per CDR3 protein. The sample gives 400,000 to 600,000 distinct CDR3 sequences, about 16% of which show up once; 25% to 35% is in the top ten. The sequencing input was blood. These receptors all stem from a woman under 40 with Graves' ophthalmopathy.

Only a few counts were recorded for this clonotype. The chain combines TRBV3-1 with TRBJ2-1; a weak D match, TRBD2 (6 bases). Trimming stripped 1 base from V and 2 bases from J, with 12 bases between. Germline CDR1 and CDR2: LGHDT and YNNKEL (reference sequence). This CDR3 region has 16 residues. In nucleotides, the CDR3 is TGTGCCAGCAGCCAAGTCATAGGACTAACCTACAATGAGCAGTTCTTC. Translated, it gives CASSQVIGLTYNEQFF.

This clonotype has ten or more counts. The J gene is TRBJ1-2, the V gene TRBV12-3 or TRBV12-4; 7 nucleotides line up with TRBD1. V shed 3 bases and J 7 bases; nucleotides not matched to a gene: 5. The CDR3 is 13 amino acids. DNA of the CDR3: TGTGCCAGCAGTTTGACAGGGATAGTTGGCTACACCTTC. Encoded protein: CASSLTGIVGYTF.

Written as DNA, the CDR3 is TGTGCCAGCAGTGAAGGACTAGCGGGGGGACAGGGTGAGCAGTTCTTC. Residues: CASSEGLAGGQGEQFF. The chain combines TRBV2 with TRBJ2-1; TRBD2 aligns across 13 bases. Germline CDR1 reads SNHLY; CDR2 reads FYNNEI. The CDR3 has 16 residues. J gave up 9 bases and V 1 base, and 6 bases lay outside the gene matches.